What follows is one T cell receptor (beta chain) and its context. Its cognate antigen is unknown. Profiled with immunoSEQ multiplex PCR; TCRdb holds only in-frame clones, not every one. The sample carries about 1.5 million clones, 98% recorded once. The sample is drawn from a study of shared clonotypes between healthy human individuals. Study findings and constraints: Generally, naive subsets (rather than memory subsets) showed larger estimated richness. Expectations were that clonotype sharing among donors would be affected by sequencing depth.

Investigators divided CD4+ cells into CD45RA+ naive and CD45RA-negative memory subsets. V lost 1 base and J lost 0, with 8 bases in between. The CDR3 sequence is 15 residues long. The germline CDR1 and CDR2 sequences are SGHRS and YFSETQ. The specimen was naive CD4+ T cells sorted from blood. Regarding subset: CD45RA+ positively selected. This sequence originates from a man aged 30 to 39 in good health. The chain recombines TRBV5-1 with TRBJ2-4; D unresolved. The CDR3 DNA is TGCGCCAGCAGCTTGACGGCGGTAGCCAAAAACATTCAGTACTTC. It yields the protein CASSLTAVAKNIQYF.